A selection of T cell receptor beta chains follows, all from one sample in a study of cytotoxic CD8 clonotypes in ibrutinib-treated CLL. The table came from immunoSEQ multiplex PCR; TCRdb's copy has only in-frame clones and leaves some out. The table includes approximately 130,000 clones, roughly 80% detected once. The sample here was PBMCs, taken after 24 months of ibrutinib treatment. These receptors were obtained from a human donor with chronic lymphocytic leukemia. CDR3s include the opening cysteine and the closing phenylalanine or tryptophan. The D gene is left open where the match is weak. Not every row has a clone size; where given, it reads once, few, many or a size class.

v_gene: TRBV11-2
d_gene: NA
abundance: NA
j_gene: TRBJ2-3
CDR3nt: TGTGCCAGCAGCTTTACAGCGGGCACAGATACGCAGTATTTT
CDR3aa: CASSFTAGTDTQYF

v_gene: TRBV18
d_gene: NA
abundance: few
j_gene: TRBJ1-6
CDR3nt: TGTGCCAGCTCACCCACAGCGTATAATTCACCCCTCCACTTT
CDR3aa: CASSPTAYNSPLHF

v_gene: TRBV5-1
d_gene: TRBD1
abundance: NA
j_gene: TRBJ2-5
CDR3nt: TGCGCCAGCAGCCCCATCGGGACAGGGGGGATCGAGACCCAGTACTTC
CDR3aa: CASSPIGTGGIETQYF

v_gene: TRBV28
d_gene: NA
abundance: NA
j_gene: TRBJ1-2
CDR3nt: TGTGCCAGCAGTCAGGACAGAAATTATGGCTACACCTTC
CDR3aa: CASSQDRNYGYTF

v_gene: TRBV19
d_gene: NA
abundance: NA
j_gene: TRBJ1-4
CDR3nt: TGTGCCAGTAGCAATAGCGACTCCGTAAGGTGTTTT
CDR3aa: CASSNSDSVRCF

v_gene: TRBV6-6
d_gene: NA
abundance: NA
j_gene: TRBJ2-7
CDR3nt: TGTGCCAGCAGGGGGGCTACCTACGAGCAGTACTTC
CDR3aa: CASRGATYEQYF

v_gene: TRBV30
d_gene: NA
abundance: NA
j_gene: TRBJ1-4
CDR3nt: TGTGCCTGGACCCACCTAGGAGAAAAACTGTTTTTT
CDR3aa: CAWTHLGEKLFF

v_gene: TRBV6-1
d_gene: NA
abundance: NA
j_gene: TRBJ2-7
CDR3nt: TGTGCCAGCAGTGACTTAAGTCCCAAAACGGGGCAGTACTTC
CDR3aa: CASSDLSPKTGQYF

v_gene: TRBV18
d_gene: TRBD1
abundance: NA
j_gene: TRBJ1-3
CDR3nt: TGTGCCAGCTCACAAGGGACAGGGGAATCTGGAAACACCATATATTTT
CDR3aa: CASSQGTGESGNTIYF

v_gene: TRBV6-4
d_gene: NA
abundance: NA
j_gene: TRBJ2-2
CDR3nt: TGTGCCAGCAGTGACGGACCGCCCAACACCGGGGAGCTGTTTTTT
CDR3aa: CASSDGPPNTGELFF

v_gene: TRBV5-1
d_gene: NA
abundance: few
j_gene: TRBJ1-2
CDR3nt: TGCGCCAGCAGCCCCGGGGGAGGGAACTATGGCTACACCTTC
CDR3aa: CASSPGGGNYGYTF

v_gene: TRBV5-4
d_gene: TRBD2
abundance: NA
j_gene: TRBJ2-3
CDR3nt: TGTGCCAGCAGCTTGGGACGGGGGGGAGGAGATACGCAGTATTTT
CDR3aa: CASSLGRGGGDTQYF

v_gene: TRBV7-9
d_gene: NA
abundance: NA
j_gene: TRBJ2-3
CDR3nt: TGTGCCAGCAGCTTATCATCAGGGTTAATAGATACGCAGTATTTT
CDR3aa: CASSLSSGLIDTQYF

v_gene: TRBV4-2
d_gene: NA
abundance: NA
j_gene: TRBJ1-1
CDR3nt: TGTGCCAGCAGCCAAGTAGGGCAGAACACTGAAGCTTTCTTT
CDR3aa: CASSQVGQNTEAFF

v_gene: TRBV6-5
d_gene: NA
abundance: NA
j_gene: TRBJ2-3
CDR3nt: TGTGCCAGCAGTGGACTCAACACAGATACGCAGTATTTT
CDR3aa: CASSGLNTDTQYF

v_gene: TRBV18
d_gene: NA
abundance: NA
j_gene: TRBJ2-7
CDR3nt: TGTGCCAGCTCACCACCAGACAGCCGGCTACTCGAGCAGTACTTC
CDR3aa: CASSPPDSRLLEQYF

v_gene: TRBV2
d_gene: NA
abundance: NA
j_gene: TRBJ2-7
CDR3nt: TGTGCCAGCAACCTTCGAGGGGTAGGCTACGAGCAGTACTTC
CDR3aa: CASNLRGVGYEQYF

v_gene: TRBV5-4
d_gene: NA
abundance: NA
j_gene: TRBJ1-2
CDR3nt: TGTGCCAGCAGTTACCGGGACTCTTATGTCGGCTACACCTTC
CDR3aa: CASSYRDSYVGYTF

v_gene: TRBV7-8
d_gene: NA
abundance: NA
j_gene: TRBJ1-3
CDR3nt: TGTGCCAGCAGCCCTTCACTTGTCTCTGGAAACACCATATATTTT
CDR3aa: CASSPSLVSGNTIYF

v_gene: TRBV27
d_gene: TRBD1
abundance: NA
j_gene: TRBJ2-4
CDR3nt: TGTGCCAGCAGTCCGTTAACAGGACAGGAAAACTTGGGGGCCAAAAACATTCAGTACTTC
CDR3aa: CASSPLTGQENLGAKNIQYF

v_gene: TRBV14
d_gene: NA
abundance: NA
j_gene: TRBJ1-1
CDR3nt: TGTGCCAGCAGTCTTGCCGGGAGACCAGATGAAGCTTTCTTT
CDR3aa: CASSLAGRPDEAFF

v_gene: TRBV10-3
d_gene: NA
abundance: once
j_gene: TRBJ2-1
CDR3nt: TGTGCCATCAGTGACTCGGCCAATGAGCAGTTCTTC
CDR3aa: CAISDSANEQFF

v_gene: TRBV9
d_gene: TRBD1
abundance: NA
j_gene: TRBJ2-1
CDR3nt: TGTGCCAGCAGCGCCGGGACAGGGGGCCGAAGTGAGCAGTTCTTC
CDR3aa: CASSAGTGGRSEQFF

v_gene: TRBV6-1
d_gene: NA
abundance: NA
j_gene: TRBJ2-1
CDR3nt: TGTGCCAGCAGGTGGGGGGGCCTGTCCCATGAGCAGTTCTTC
CDR3aa: CASRWGGLSHEQFF

v_gene: TRBV6-1
d_gene: NA
abundance: NA
j_gene: TRBJ2-2
CDR3nt: TGTGCCAGCAGTGATGCTTTTGGAACGAACACCGGGGAGCTGTTTTTT
CDR3aa: CASSDAFGTNTGELFF

v_gene: TRBV4-1
d_gene: TRBD1
abundance: NA
j_gene: TRBJ1-2
CDR3nt: TGCGCCAGCAGTCCCGGACAGGTCCTTAACTATGGCTACACCTTC
CDR3aa: CASSPGQVLNYGYTF

v_gene: TRBV9
d_gene: NA
abundance: NA
j_gene: TRBJ2-5
CDR3nt: TGTGCCAGCAGCGTAAGTTCCGGGGGCAAGACCCAGTACTTC
CDR3aa: CASSVSSGGKTQYF

v_gene: TRBV5-4
d_gene: NA
abundance: NA
j_gene: TRBJ2-1
CDR3nt: TGTGCCAGCAGCTTGGGACAAGGCTCCTACAATGAGCAGTTCTTC
CDR3aa: CASSLGQGSYNEQFF